Below are 8 T cell receptor beta chains sequenced from a single sample in a study of vaccination and CD4 T cells after COVID-19. Antigens for these TCRs are unknown. Indicated treatment: roughly 11-day PBMC culture with coronavirus spike peptide pools or control peptides (ViraFEST assay). Oncomine TCR Beta short-read sequencing was applied to DNA from cultured CD4+ T cells. TCRdb analysed the PCR reads with MiXCR anew, one entry per CDR3 protein. Of fewer than 10,000 distinct CDR3 sequences in the sample, 64% are singletons; the top ten hold around 35%. Sequences were obtained from CD4+ T cells from blood, cultured in vitro. Receptors were obtained from a human donor who had recovered from COVID-19.

V gene TRBV10-3 combines with J gene TRBJ1-5; the D gene is possibly TRBD1 (6 bases). The V end lost 5 bases, the J end lost 5 bases, and 13 bases lay between the germline ends. This CDR3 has 14 amino acids. CDR1 is ENHRY, CDR2 SYGVKD, per germline. CDR3 in DNA: TGTGCCATCAGTCCCGGAAAGGGGGATCAGCCCCAGCATTTT. Protein product: CAISPGKGDQPQHF.

The gene calls are TRBV7-2 and TRBJ1-3; 10 bases line up with TRBD1. Germline V gives CDR1 SGHTA, CDR2 FQGNSA. Trimming at V came to 4 bases and at J to 2 bases, leaving 5 bases not matched to a gene. CDR3 length: 16 residues. The CDR3 DNA is TGTGCCAGCAGCTACCGACAGGGGGCTGCTGGAAACACCATATATTTT. It is translated as CASSYRQGAAGNTIYF.

This clonotype has just a few counts. The V call is TRBV24-1, the J call TRBJ1-2; D not certain. The V gene's germline CDR1 is KGHDR and CDR2 SFDVKD. The CDR3 covers 12 residues. V lost 1 base and J lost 6, with 5 bases in between. The CDR3 sequence: CATSDFGDGYTF. CDR3 in DNA: TGTGCCACCAGTGATTTCGGGGATGGCTACACCTTC.

The rearrangement links TRBV10-1 to TRBJ2-7, with 9 bases aligning to TRBD1. The CDR3 is 14 amino acids. After removal of 8 bases from V and 4 bases from J, the junction contained 9 bases not matched to a gene. Per the germline V gene, CDR1 is WNHNN and CDR2 is SYGVQD (reference sequence). This CDR3 is CASGPSGQGYEQYF. In nucleotides, the CDR3 is TGCGCCAGCGGGCCCTCGGGACAGGGATACGAGCAGTACTTC.

The V and J genes are TRBV19 and TRBJ2-2; 7 bases line up with TRBD1. The V segment lost 5 bases and the J segment 5 bases; nucleotides outside the gene matches: 14. The CDR3 spans 17 residues. Germline V gene sequence: CDR1 LNHDA, CDR2 SQIVND (reference sequence). The CDR3 here is CASSSPPGQRATGELFF. As DNA, the CDR3 is TGTGCCAGTAGTTCGCCGCCGGGACAGCGAGCTACCGGGGAGCTGTTTTTT.

The chain joins TRBV28 to TRBJ1-1; the D is unclear. The CDR3 is 14 residues long. V lost 8 bases and J lost 1, with 14 bases in between. Germline V CDR1 and CDR2: MDHEN, SYDVKM. The CDR3 bases are TGTGCCAGCGGACCCCCGCAGAGGAACACTGAAGCTTTCTTT. Protein product: CASGPPQRNTEAFF. The full variable domain, in which reference TRBV28 and TRBJ1-1 provide the parts outside the CDR3, is DVKVTQSSRYLVKRTGEKVFLECVQDMDHENMFWYRQDPGLGLRLIYFSYDVKMKEKGDIPEGYSVSREKKERFSLILESASTNQTSMYLCASGPPQRNTEAFFGQGTRLTVV.

This clonotype has a single count. The J gene is TRBJ2-7, the V gene TRBV19, with D possibly matching TRBD2 (6 bases). This CDR3 contains 15 residues. CDR1 and CDR2 (germline): LNHDA, SQIVND (reference sequence). V was clipped by 3 bases and J by 2 bases, with 14 bases between them. The CDR3 DNA sequence: TGTGCCAGTAGTATCGGGGGACTCATCGCCTACGAGCAGTACTTC. Protein sequence: CASSIGGLIAYEQYF. Full variable domain (missing parts from reference TRBV19 and TRBJ2-7): DGGITQSPKYLFRKEGQNVTLSCEQNLNHDAMYWYRQDPGQGLRLIYYSQIVNDFQKGDIAEGYSVSREKKESFPLTVTSAQKNPTAFYLCASSIGGLIAYEQYFGPGTRLTVT.

This chain joins TRBV2 and TRBJ2-7; D gene uncertain. CDR1 and CDR2 (germline): SNHLY, FYNNEI. Trimming pared 8 bases from V and 1 base from J, leaving 6 bases between. The CDR3 totals 11 residues. This CDR3 reads CASRPSYEQYF. In DNA form, the CDR3 reads TGTGCCAGCCGTCCTTCCTACGAGCAGTACTTC.